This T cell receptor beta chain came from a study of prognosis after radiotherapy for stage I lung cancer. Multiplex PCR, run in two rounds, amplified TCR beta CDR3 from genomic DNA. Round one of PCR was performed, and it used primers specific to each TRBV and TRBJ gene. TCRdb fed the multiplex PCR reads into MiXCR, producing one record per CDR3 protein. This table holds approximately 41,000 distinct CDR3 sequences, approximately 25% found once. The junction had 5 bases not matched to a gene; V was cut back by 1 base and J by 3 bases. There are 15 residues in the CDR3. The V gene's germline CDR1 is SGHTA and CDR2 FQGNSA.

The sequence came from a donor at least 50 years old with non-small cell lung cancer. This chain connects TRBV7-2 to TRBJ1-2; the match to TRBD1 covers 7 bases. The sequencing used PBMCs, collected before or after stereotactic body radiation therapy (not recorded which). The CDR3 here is CASSLVAQGYYGYTF. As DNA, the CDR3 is TGTGCCAGCAGCTTAGTAGCACAGGGGTACTATGGCTACACCTTC.